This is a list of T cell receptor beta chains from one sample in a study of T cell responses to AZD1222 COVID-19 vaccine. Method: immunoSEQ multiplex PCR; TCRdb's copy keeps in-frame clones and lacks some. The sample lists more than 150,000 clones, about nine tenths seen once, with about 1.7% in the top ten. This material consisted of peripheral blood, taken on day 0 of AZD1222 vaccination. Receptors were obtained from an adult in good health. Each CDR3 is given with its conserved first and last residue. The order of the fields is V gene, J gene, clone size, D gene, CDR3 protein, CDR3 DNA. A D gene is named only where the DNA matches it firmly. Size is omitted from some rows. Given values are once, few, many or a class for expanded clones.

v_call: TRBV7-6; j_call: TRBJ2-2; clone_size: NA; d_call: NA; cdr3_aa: CASSLTITLSPAGGNTGELFF; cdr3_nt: TGTGCCAGCAGCTTAACAATCACCCTCAGCCCGGCCGGGGGTAACACCGGGGAGCTGTTTTTT
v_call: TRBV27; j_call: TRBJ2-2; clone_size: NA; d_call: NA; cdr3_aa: CASSMPYSAGELFF; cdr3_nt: TGTGCCAGCAGTATGCCATACAGTGCCGGGGAGCTGTTTTTT
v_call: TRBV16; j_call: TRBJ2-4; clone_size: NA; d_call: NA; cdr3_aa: CASSLGFRDGKNIQYF; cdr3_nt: TGTGCCAGCAGCCTCGGATTTAGGGACGGAAAAAACATTCAGTACTTC
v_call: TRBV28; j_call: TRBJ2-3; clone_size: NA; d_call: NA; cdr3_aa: CASNSNTDTQYF; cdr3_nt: TGTGCCAGCAACTCCAACACAGATACGCAGTATTTT
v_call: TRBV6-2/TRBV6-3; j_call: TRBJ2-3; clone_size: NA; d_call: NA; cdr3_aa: CASSSPDSYMSTDTQYF; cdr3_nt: TGTGCCAGCAGTTCTCCGGACAGCTATATGAGCACAGATACGCAGTATTTT
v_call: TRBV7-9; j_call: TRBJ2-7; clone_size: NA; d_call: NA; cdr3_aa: CASSFVGPPDHEQYF; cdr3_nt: TGTGCCAGCAGCTTTGTGGGACCCCCGGACCACGAGCAGTACTTC
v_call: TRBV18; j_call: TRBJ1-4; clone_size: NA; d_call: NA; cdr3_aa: CASSPTVTTNEKLFF; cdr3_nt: TGTGCCAGCTCACCTACAGTGACAACTAATGAAAAACTGTTTTTT
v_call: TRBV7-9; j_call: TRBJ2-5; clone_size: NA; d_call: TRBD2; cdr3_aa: CASSTRTSVIETQYF; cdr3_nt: TGTGCCAGCAGCACAAGGACTAGTGTCATAGAGACCCAGTACTTC
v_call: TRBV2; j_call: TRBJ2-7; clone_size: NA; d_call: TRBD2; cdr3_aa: CASSGGPLAGEAEQYF; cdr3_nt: TGTGCCAGCAGTGGAGGGCCGCTAGCGGGAGAAGCCGAGCAGTACTTC
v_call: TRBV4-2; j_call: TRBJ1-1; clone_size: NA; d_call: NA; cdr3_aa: CASSQGYPTGGAFF; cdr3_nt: TGTGCCAGCAGCCAAGGGTATCCGACAGGTGGAGCTTTCTTT
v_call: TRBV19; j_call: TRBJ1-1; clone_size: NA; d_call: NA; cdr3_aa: CASSIRGVENTEAFF; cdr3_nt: TGTGCCAGTAGTATAAGGGGGGTCGAGAACACTGAAGCTTTCTTT
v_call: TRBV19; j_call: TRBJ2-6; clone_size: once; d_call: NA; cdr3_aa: CASTQASAGANVLTF; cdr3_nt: TGTGCCAGTACACAGGCGTCGGCTGGGGCCAACGTCCTGACTTTC
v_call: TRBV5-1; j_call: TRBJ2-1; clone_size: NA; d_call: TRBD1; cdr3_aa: CASTGTGNNEQFF; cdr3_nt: TGCGCCTCCACCGGGACAGGGAACAATGAGCAGTTCTTC
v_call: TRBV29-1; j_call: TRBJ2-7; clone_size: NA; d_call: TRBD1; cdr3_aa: CSVLGGGQGYEQYF; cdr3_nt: TGCAGCGTCCTTGGGGGGGGACAGGGCTACGAGCAGTACTTC
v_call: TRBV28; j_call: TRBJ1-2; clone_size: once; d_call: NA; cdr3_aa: CASSSHRDYGYTF; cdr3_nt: TGTGCCAGCAGTTCCCACAGGGACTATGGCTACACCTTC
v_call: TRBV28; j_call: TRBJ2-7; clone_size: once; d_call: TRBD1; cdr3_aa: CASRDSTYEQYF; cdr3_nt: TGTGCCTCCCGGGACAGCACCTACGAGCAGTACTTC
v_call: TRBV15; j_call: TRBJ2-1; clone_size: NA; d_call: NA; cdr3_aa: CATSRKGLSRHNEQFF; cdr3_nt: TGTGCCACCAGCAGGAAGGGACTTAGTCGTCACAATGAGCAGTTCTTC
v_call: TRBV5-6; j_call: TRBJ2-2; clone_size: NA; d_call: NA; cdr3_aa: CASSFRGTRNTGELFF; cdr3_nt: TGTGCCAGCAGCTTCCGAGGAACTAGAAACACCGGGGAGCTGTTTTTT
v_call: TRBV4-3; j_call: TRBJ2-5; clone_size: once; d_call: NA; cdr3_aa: CASSQDAGQETQYF; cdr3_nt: TGCGCCAGCAGCCAAGATGCAGGACAAGAGACCCAGTACTTC
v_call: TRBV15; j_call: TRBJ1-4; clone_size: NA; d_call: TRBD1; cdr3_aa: CATSRDRGREKLFF; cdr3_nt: TGTGCCACCAGCAGGGACAGGGGAAGAGAAAAACTGTTTTTT
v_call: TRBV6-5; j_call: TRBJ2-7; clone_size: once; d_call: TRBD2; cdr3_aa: CASSYKLAGGGYEQYF; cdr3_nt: TGTGCCAGCAGTTACAAACTAGCGGGAGGTGGGTACGAGCAGTACTTC
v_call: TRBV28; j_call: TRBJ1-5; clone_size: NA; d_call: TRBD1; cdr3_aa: CASSFGTGSGVSNQPQHF; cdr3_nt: TGTGCCAGCAGTTTCGGGACAGGGAGCGGCGTGAGCAATCAGCCCCAGCATTTT
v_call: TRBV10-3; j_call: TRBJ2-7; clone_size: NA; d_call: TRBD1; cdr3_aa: CAISPGQGEPYEQYF; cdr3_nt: TGTGCCATCAGCCCAGGACAGGGTGAACCCTACGAGCAGTACTTC
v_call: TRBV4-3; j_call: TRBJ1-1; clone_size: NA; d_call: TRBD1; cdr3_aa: CASSQDPTGVVTEAFF; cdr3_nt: TGCGCCAGCAGCCAAGATCCTACAGGGGTTGTCACTGAAGCTTTCTTT
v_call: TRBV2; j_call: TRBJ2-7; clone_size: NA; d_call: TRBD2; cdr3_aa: CASSDSGTSGKVGYEQYF; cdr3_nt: TGTGCCAGCAGTGATTCCGGGACTAGCGGGAAGGTCGGGTACGAGCAGTACTTC
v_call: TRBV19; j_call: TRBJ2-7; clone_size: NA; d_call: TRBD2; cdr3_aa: CASRLAGEEQYF; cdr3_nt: TGTGCCAGTAGACTAGCGGGAGAAGAGCAGTACTTC
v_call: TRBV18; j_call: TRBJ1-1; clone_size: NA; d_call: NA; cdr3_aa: CASSPGQNTEAFF; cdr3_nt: TGTGCCAGCTCCCCGGGACAGAACACTGAAGCTTTCTTT
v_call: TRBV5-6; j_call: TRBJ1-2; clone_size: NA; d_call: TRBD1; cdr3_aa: CASSRRDRTGTYGYTF; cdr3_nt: TGTGCCAGCAGCCGACGCGACAGGACAGGGACTTATGGCTACACCTTC
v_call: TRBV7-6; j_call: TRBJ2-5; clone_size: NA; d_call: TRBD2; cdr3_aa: CASSLVGLAGRRETQYF; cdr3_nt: TGTGCCAGCAGCTTAGTGGGACTAGCGGGACGGAGAGAGACCCAGTACTTC
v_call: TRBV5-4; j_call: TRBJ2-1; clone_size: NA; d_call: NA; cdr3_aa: CASSLAVGSGNEQFF; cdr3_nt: TGTGCCAGCAGCTTGGCCGTAGGCTCCGGGAATGAGCAGTTCTTC
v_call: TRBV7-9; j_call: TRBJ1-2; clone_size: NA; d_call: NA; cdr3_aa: CASSLYLGGINYGYTF; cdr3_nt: TGTGCCAGCAGCTTATATTTGGGGGGGATTAACTATGGCTACACCTTC
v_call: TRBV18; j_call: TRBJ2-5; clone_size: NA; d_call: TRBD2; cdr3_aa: CASSRGLAGGGETQYF; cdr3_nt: TGTGCCAGCTCGAGAGGACTGGCGGGAGGCGGAGAGACCCAGTACTTC
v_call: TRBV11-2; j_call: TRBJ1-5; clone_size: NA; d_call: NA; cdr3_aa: CASSPGLGGSQPQHF; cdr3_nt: TGTGCCAGCAGCCCCGGCCTTGGGGGTAGTCAGCCCCAGCATTTT
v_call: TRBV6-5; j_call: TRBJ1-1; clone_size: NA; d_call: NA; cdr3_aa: CASGTSGLNTEAFF; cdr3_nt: TGTGCCAGTGGGACAAGTGGGTTGAACACTGAAGCTTTCTTT
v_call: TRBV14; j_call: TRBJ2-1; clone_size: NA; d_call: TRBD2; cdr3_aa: CASSLRLAGGYNEQFF; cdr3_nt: TGTGCCAGCAGCCTCCGACTAGCGGGAGGGTACAATGAGCAGTTCTTC
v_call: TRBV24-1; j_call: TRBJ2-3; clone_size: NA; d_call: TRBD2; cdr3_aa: CATSDPLAGGADTQYF; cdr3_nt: TGTGCCACCAGTGACCCTCTAGCGGGAGGGGCAGATACGCAGTATTTT
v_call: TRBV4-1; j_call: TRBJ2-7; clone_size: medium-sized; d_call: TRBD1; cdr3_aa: CASSQGTGSSYEQYF; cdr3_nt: TGCGCCAGCAGCCAAGGGACAGGGAGCTCCTACGAGCAGTACTTC
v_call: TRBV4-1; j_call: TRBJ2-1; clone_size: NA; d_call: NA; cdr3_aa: CASSQGSMGDSSYNEQFF; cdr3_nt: TGCGCCAGCAGCCAAGGATCCATGGGTGACAGCTCCTACAATGAGCAGTTCTTC
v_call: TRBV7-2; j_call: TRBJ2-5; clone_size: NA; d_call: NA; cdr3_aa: CASSLGLQGSRETQYF; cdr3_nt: TGTGCCAGCAGCTTAGGCTTACAGGGATCCAGGGAGACCCAGTACTTC
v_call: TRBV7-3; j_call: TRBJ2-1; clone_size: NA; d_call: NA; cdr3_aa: CASSLGSPRSYNEQFF; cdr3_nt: TGTGCCAGCAGCCTAGGTAGCCCGCGCTCCTACAATGAGCAGTTCTTC
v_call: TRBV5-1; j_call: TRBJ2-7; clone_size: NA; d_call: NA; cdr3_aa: CASSLDGGTYEQYF; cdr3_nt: TGCGCCAGCAGCTTGGACGGGGGTACCTACGAGCAGTACTTC
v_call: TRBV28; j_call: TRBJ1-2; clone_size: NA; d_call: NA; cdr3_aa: CASSANRVGYTF; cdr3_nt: TGTGCCAGCAGTGCTAACAGGGTTGGCTACACCTTC
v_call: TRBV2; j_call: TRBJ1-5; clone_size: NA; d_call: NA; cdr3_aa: CASSEVRPGNQPQHF; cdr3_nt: TGTGCCAGCAGTGAAGTGAGGCCGGGGAATCAGCCCCAGCATTTT
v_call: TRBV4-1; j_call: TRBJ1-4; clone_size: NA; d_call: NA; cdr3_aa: CASSQPEWGPNEKLFF; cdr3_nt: TGCGCCAGCAGCCAGCCGGAGTGGGGTCCTAATGAAAAACTGTTTTTT
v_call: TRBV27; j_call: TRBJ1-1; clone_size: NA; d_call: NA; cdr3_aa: CASSLGSLGGATEAFF; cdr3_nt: TGTGCCAGCAGTTTAGGGTCATTGGGGGGGGCCACTGAAGCTTTCTTT
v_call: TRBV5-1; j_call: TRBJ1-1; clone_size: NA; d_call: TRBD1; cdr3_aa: CASSLGGGQGNTEAFF; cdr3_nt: TGCGCCAGCAGCTTGGGAGGGGGACAGGGGAACACTGAAGCTTTCTTT
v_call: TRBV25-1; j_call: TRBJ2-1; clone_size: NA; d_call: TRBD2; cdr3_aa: CASSAQGLAGEEQFF; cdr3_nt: TGTGCCAGCAGTGCCCAGGGACTAGCGGGAGAGGAGCAGTTCTTC
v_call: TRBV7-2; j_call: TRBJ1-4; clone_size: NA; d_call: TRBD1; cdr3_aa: CASSLGQGAAEKLFF; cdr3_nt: TGTGCCAGCAGCTTAGGACAGGGGGCAGCTGAAAAACTGTTTTTT
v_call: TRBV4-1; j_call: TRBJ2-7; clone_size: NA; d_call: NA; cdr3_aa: CASSQEGTSYEQYF; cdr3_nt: TGCGCCAGCAGCCAAGAAGGGACCAGCTACGAGCAGTACTTC
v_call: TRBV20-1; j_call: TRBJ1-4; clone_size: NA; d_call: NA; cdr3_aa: CSASLGEKLFF; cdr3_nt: TGCAGTGCTAGCCTCGGTGAAAAACTGTTTTTT
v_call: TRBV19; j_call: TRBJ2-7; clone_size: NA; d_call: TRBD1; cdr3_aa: CASSISGGGEQYF; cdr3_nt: TGTGCCAGTAGTATCTCAGGGGGCGGCGAGCAGTACTTC
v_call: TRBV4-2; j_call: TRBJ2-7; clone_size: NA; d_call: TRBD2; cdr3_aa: CASSRGTSGDYEQYF; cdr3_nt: TGTGCCAGCAGCCGAGGGACTAGCGGTGACTACGAGCAGTACTTC
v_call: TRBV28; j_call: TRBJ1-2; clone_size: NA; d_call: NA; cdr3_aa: CASSLSGHGGVGYGYTF; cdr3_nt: TGTGCCAGCAGTTTATCGGGCCACGGAGGGGTCGGCTATGGCTACACCTTC
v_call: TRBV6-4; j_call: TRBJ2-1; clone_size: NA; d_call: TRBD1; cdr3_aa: CASSPGQGVINEQFF; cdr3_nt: TGTGCCAGCAGCCCGGGACAGGGGGTGATTAATGAGCAGTTCTTC
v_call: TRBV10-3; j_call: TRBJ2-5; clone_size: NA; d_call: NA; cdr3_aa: CAISEVRETQYF; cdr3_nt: TGTGCCATCAGTGAGGTACGCGAGACCCAGTACTTC